This note documents a single T cell receptor (beta chain) sequence. Its antigen is unknown. Base qualities are not recorded, but no much larger clone differs from it by a single base. Preparation of the library involved 5' RACE. The listed sequencing device is Illumina HiSeq 2500. The second PCR ran for about 7 to 11 cycles and used a J-beta primer mix along with a sample-barcoded 5' primer. A template-switch 5' adaptor carrying 12 random nucleotides introduced a unique molecular identifier onto each TCR beta cDNA molecule. At least 2.5 million CDR3-containing paired-end reads were obtained from each sample. The Mint cDNA synthesis kit, primed by a TRBC-specific oligonucleotide, was used to synthesize first-strand cDNA from all RNA. Following uracil-DNA glycosylase treatment, all cDNA underwent a first 18-cycle PCR with the universal primers M1SS and BC2_uni_R. The source study handled its data this way. For normalization, 1 million high-quality reads, each with a distinct molecular identifier, were randomly selected from each sample. Instead of being binned into consensus sequences, reads with shared molecular identifiers were discarded. MiTCR, set to a Q25 quality threshold and the strictest error-elimination algorithm, was used for CDR3 identification, clonotype clustering and error correction. Lower-bound total TCR beta diversity was estimated with a nonparametric unseen species model using Euler transformation. TCRdb cleaned the public reads at Q25 with fastp, built clones with MiXCR and kept in-frame beta chains. Rows matching on CDR3 protein sequence are summarized as one entry with the most common DNA and genes. These V and J calls derive from TCRdb rather than the authors' analysis. This sample gives roughly 1,500,000 distinct CDR3 sequences in total; about 35% of them show up just once. Together, the top ten hold around 11% of the sample.

This entry comes from a study of blood T cells in healthy people across ages (dated by TCRdb to about 2015). A note on the overall study: In model experiments, roughly one uniquely barcoded TCR beta cDNA molecule per two T cells was captured by template switching. Age-related changes in TCR beta repertoire diversity were measured in the study by deep sequencing normalized with unique cDNA molecular identifiers. To avoid experimental bias, donors of different ages were randomly spread across the sequencing lanes. Four age groups were formed from the donors: young (average 16 years), middle-aged (around 39), aged (around 62) and long-lived (less than 85). Two additional independent replicas of 1 million unique cDNA reads from the same blood draw were analyzed for two donors (one aged 18 to 30 and one aged 80 or older). Results the study describes overall, beyond this receptor: Estimates of total diversity based on one million sequenced T cells were considered lower bounds and underestimates. As age increased, observed TCR beta diversity per million T cells dropped in a roughly linear way, and a significant reduction was already evident by age about 40. Donor CMV infection status was unknown, potentially confounding age-related changes in expanded clonotypes. Because profiling used bulk unsorted PBMCs, naive and antigen-experienced compartments could not be compared conclusively. Observed TCR beta diversity correlated strongly with the percentage of naive T cells measured by flow cytometry. The long-lived group showed more naive CD4+ T cells, fewer expanded clones and increased TCR diversity than the aged group, suggesting age selection.

There are 11 amino acids in the CDR3, from cysteine to phenylalanine inclusive. CDR3 DNA is the only sequence kept; it has 33 bases, read in frame from the first base. Compared with germline, V lacks 4 bases and J lacks 11 bases; bases without a gene match: 4. The germline V gene provides CDR1 SNHLY and CDR2 FYNNEI. The approximately 39 donors, aged about 6 to 95 years, were systemically healthy Caucasian individuals from Russia. Each donor gave 8 to 10 milliliters of peripheral blood, drawn into EDTA-treated Vacutainer tubes. Ficoll-Paque density-gradient centrifugation was used to isolate PBMCs, with at least 7 million per sample. Trizol reagent was used to extract total RNA from PBMCs, with at least 5.5 micrograms per sample. The percentages of naive CD45RAhigh/CD27high T cells were determined by flow cytometry on a PBMC aliquot from every donor.

The rearranged chain carries TRBV2 and TRBJ2-7; 8 bases in the middle match TRBD1. This clonotype was obtained from a woman aged 25 to 45 in good health. The sequencing input was blood. In nucleotides, the sequence is TGTGCCAGCAGTGTCTCAGGGGGCAAGTACTTC. It codes for CASSVSGGKYF.